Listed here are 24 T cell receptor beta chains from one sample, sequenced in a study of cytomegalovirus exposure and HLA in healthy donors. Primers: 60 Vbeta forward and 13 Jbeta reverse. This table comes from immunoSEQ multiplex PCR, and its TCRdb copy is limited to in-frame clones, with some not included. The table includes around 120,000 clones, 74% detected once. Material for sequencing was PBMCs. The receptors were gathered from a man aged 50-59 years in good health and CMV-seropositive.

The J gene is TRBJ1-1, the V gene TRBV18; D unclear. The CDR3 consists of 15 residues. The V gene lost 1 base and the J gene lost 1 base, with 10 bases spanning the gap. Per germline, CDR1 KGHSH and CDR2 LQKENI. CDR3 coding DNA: TGTGCCAGCTCACCACTGGCAGGTCAGAACACTGAAGCTTTCTTT. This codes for CASSPLAGQNTEAFF.

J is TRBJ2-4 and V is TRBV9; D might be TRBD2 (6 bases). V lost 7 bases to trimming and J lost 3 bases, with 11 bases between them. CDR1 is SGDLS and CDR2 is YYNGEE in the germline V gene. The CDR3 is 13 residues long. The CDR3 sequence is CASGGADKNIQYF. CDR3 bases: TGTGCCAGCGGAGGGGCTGACAAAAACATTCAGTACTTC.

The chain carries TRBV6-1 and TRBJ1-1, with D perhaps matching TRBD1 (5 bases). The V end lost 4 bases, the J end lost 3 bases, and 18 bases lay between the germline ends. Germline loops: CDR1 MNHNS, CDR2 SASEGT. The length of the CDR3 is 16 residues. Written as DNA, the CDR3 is TGTGCCAGCAGTGGAACGGACACGTCAGTATACACTGAAGCTTTCTTT. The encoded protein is CASSGTDTSVYTEAFF.

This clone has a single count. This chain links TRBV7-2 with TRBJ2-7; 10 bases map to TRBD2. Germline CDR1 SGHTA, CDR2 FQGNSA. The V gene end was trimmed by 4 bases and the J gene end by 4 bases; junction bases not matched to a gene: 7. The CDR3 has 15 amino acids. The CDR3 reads CASSSGGLAAYEQYF. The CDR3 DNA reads TGTGCCAGCAGCTCCGGTGGACTAGCGGCGTACGAGCAGTACTTC.

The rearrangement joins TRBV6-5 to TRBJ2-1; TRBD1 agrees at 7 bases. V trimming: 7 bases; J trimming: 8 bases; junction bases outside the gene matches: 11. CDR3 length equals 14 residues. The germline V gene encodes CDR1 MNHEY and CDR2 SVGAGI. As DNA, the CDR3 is TGTGCCAGCACCAAGGGACAGCTCACCCATGAGCAGTTCTTC. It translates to CASTKGQLTHEQFF.

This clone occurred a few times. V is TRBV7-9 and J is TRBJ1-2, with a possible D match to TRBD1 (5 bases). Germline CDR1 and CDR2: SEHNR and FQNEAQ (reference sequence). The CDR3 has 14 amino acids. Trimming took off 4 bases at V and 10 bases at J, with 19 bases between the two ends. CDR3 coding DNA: TGTGCCAGCAGCTCCGGTTGGGGCGGAGTAGACTACACCTTC. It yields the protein CASSSGWGGVDYTF.

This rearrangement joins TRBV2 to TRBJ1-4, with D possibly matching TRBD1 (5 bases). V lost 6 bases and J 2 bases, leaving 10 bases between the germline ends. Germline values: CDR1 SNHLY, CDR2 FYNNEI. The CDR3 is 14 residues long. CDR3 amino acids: CASSAGFTNEKLFF. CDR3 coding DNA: TGTGCCAGCAGCGCAGGGTTCACTAATGAAAAACTGTTTTTT. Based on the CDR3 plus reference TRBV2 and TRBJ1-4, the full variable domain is EPEVTQTPSHQVTQMGQEVILRCVPISNHLYFYWYRQILGQKVEFLVSFYNNEISEKSEIFDDQFSVERPDGSNFTLKIRSTKLEDSAMYFCASSAGFTNEKLFFGSGTQLSVL.

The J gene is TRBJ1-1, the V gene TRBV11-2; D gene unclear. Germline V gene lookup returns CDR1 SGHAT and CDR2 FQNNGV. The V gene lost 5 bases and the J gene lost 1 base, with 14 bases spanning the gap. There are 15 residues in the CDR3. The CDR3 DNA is TGTGCCAGCAGCCGAGGCGGCAGCGGGAACACTGAAGCTTTCTTT. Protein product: CASSRGGSGNTEAFF. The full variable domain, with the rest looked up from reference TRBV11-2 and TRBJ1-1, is EAGVAQSPRYKIIEKRQSVAFWCNPISGHATLYWYQQILGQGPKLLIQFQNNGVVDDSQLPKDRFSAERLKGVDSTLKIQPAKLEDSAVYLCASSRGGSGNTEAFFGQGTRLTVV.

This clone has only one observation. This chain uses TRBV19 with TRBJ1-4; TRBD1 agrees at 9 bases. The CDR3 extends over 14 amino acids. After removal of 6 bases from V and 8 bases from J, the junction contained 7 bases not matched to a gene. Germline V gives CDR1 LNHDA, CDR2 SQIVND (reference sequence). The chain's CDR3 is CASRPRDREEKLFF. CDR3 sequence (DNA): TGTGCCAGTAGACCCCGGGACAGGGAGGAAAAACTGTTTTTT.

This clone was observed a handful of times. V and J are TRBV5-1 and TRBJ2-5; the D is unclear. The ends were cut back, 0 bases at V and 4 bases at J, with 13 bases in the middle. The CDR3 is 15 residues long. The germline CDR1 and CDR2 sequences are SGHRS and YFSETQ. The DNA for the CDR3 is TGCGCCAGCAGCTTGGGCGGTACTAACCCAGAGACCCAGTACTTC. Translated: CASSLGGTNPETQYF.

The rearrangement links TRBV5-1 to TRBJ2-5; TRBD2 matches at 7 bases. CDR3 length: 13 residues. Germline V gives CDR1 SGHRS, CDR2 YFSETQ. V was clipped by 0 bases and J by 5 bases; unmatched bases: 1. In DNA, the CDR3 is TGCGCCAGCAGCTTGGGGGAGGGTGAGACCCAGTACTTC. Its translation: CASSLGEGETQYF. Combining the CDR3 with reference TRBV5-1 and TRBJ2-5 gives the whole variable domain KAGVTQTPRYLIKTRGQQVTLSCSPISGHRSVSWYQQTPGQGLQFLFEYFSETQRNKGNFPGRFSGRQFSNSRSEMNVSTLELGDSALYLCASSLGEGETQYFGPGTRLLVL.

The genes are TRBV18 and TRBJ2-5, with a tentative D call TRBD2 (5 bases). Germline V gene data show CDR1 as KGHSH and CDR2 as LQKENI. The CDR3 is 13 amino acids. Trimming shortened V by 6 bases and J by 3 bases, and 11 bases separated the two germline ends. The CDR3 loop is CASSEGSKETQYF. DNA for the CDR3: TGTGCCAGCTCCGAGGGTAGTAAAGAGACCCAGTACTTC.

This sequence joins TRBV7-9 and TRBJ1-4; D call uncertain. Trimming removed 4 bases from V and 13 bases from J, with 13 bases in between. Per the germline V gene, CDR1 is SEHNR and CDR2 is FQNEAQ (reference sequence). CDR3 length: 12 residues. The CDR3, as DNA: TGTGCCAGCAGCTCCCCGGGAAATCGACTGTTTTTT. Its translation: CASSSPGNRLFF.

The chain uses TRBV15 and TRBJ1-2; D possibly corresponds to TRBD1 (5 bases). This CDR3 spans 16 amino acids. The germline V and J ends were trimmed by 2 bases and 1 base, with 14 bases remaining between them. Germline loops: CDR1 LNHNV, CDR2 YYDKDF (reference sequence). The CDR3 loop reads CATSRFRQNFNYGYTF. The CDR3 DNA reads TGTGCCACCAGCAGATTTCGACAGAACTTTAACTATGGCTACACCTTC.

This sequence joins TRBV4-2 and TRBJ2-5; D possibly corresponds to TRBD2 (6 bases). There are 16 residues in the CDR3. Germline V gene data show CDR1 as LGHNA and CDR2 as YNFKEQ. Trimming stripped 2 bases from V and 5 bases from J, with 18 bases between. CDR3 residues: CASSQQWDAGRETQYF. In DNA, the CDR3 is TGTGCCAGCAGCCAACAATGGGACGCAGGGAGGGAGACCCAGTACTTC.

The CDR3 bases are TGTGCCAGTACCTCAACAGGGTATGGACGAGCTTTCTTT. Amino acids: CASTSTGYGRAFF. The V gene is TRBV19, the J gene TRBJ1-1, with D possibly TRBD1 on 6 matching bases. Germline CDR1 and CDR2: LNHDA and SQIVND (reference sequence). The CDR3 totals 13 residues. V was shortened by 7 bases and J by 10 bases, with 19 bases between the two germline ends.

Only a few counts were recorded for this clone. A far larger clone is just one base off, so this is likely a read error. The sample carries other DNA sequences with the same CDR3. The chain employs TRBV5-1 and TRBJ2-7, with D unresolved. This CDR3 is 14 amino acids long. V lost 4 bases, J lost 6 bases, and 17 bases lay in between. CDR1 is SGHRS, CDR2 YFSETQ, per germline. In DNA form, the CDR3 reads TGCGCCAGCAGCCGCAGCGACTCGCCGGGCGAGCAGTACTTC. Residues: CASSRSDSPGEQYF.

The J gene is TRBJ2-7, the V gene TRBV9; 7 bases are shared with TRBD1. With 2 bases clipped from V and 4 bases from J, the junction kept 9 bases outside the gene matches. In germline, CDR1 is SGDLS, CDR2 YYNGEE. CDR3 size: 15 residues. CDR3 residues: CASSVSDRFLYEQYF. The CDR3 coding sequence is TGTGCCAGCAGCGTCTCGGACAGGTTTTTATACGAGCAGTACTTC.

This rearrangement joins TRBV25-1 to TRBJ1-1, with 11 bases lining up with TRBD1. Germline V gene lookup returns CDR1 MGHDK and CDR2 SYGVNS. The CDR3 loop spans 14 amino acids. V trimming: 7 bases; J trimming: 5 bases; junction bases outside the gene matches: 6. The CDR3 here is CASTPGQGVTEAFF. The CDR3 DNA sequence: TGTGCCAGCACTCCGGGACAGGGGGTGACTGAAGCTTTCTTT.

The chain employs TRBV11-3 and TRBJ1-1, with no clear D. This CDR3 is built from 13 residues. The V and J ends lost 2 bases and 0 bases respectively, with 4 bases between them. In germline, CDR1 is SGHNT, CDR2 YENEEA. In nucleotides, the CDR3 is TGTGCCAGCAGCTTACAAATGAACACTGAAGCTTTCTTT. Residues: CASSLQMNTEAFF.

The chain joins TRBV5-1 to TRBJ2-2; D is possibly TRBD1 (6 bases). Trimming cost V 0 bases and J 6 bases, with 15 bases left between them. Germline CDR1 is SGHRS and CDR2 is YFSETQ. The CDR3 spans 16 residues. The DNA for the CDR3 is TGCGCCAGCAGCTTGGCCGTGGGGGCTGGCCCCGGGGAGCTGTTTTTT. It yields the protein CASSLAVGAGPGELFF.

Here the CDR3 DNA reads TGTGCCAGCAGTGCGAGGAGGGGGGGTAGTGAAAAACTGTTTTTT. Its protein product is CASSARRGGSEKLFF. V is TRBV25-1 and J is TRBJ1-4, with D possibly TRBD1 on 6 matching bases. The CDR3 runs to 15 residues. Germline V gene sequence: CDR1 MGHDK, CDR2 SYGVNS. Trimming left V 4 bases short and J 7 bases short, with 16 bases between.

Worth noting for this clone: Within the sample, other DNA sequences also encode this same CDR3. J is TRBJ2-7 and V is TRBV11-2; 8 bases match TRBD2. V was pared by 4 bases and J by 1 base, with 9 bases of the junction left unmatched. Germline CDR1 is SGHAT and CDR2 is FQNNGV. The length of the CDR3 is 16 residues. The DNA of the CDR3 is TGTGCCAGCAGCTCTGGACTAGCACAAGGATCCTACGAGCAGTACTTC. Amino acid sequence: CASSSGLAQGSYEQYF. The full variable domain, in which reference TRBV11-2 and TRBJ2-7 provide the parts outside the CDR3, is EAGVAQSPRYKIIEKRQSVAFWCNPISGHATLYWYQQILGQGPKLLIQFQNNGVVDDSQLPKDRFSAERLKGVDSTLKIQPAKLEDSAVYLCASSSGLAQGSYEQYFGPGTRLTVT.

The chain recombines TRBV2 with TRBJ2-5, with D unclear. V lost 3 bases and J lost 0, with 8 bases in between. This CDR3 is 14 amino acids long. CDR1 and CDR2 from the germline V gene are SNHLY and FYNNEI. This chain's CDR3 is CASSDFDYQETQYF. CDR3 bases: TGTGCCAGCAGTGATTTTGACTACCAAGAGACCCAGTACTTC.